A selection of T cell receptor beta chains follows, all from one sample in a study of blood T cell repertoires in COVID-19. Profiling relied on immunoSEQ multiplex PCR, and the TCRdb table lists in-frame clones only, not all of them. This sample carries 150,000 to 200,000 clones, roughly 87% of them seen once, and the ten largest clones take 2% to 2.5%. The sample was PBMCs or T cells enriched from blood (not recorded which). The receptors stem from a woman in her twenties or thirties who had recovered from COVID-19. CDR3s include the opening cysteine and the closing phenylalanine or tryptophan. Each record gives: clone size, J gene, V gene, D gene, CDR3 protein, CDR3 DNA. The D gene is left open where the match is weak. Clone size is stated in some rows and not others, as once, few, many or a class when expanded.

abundance: .; j_gene: TRBJ1-2; v_gene: TRBV6-5; d_gene: .; CDR3aa: CASSYGQNYGYTF; CDR3nt: TGTGCCAGCAGTTACGGACAGAACTATGGCTACACCTTC
abundance: .; j_gene: TRBJ1-5; v_gene: TRBV6-2/TRBV6-3; d_gene: .; CDR3aa: CASSTTGSASQPQHF; CDR3nt: TGTGCCAGCAGTACCACAGGGTCGGCAAGCCAGCCCCAGCATTTT
abundance: .; j_gene: TRBJ1-5; v_gene: TRBV27; d_gene: .; CDR3aa: CASSEGVLGNQPQHF; CDR3nt: TGTGCCAGCAGTGAGGGGGTATTGGGGAATCAGCCCCAGCATTTT
abundance: .; j_gene: TRBJ2-7; v_gene: TRBV30; d_gene: TRBD2; CDR3aa: CAWSVERTSGGAREQYF; CDR3nt: TGTGCCTGGAGTGTAGAACGGACTAGCGGGGGGGCGAGAGAGCAGTACTTC
abundance: .; j_gene: TRBJ2-7; v_gene: TRBV5-4; d_gene: TRBD1; CDR3aa: CASSSPGTGYHEQYF; CDR3nt: TGTGCCAGCAGCTCACCCGGGACAGGGTACCACGAGCAGTACTTC
abundance: once; j_gene: TRBJ1-5; v_gene: TRBV27; d_gene: TRBD1; CDR3aa: CATPEILNRGRSNQPQHF; CDR3nt: TGTGCCACACCCGAGATACTAAACAGGGGAAGGAGCAATCAGCCCCAGCATTTT
abundance: once; j_gene: TRBJ2-7; v_gene: TRBV4-3; d_gene: TRBD2; CDR3aa: CASSQGAGTTYEQYF; CDR3nt: TGCGCCAGCAGCCAAGGGGCCGGGACTACCTACGAGCAGTACTTC
abundance: once; j_gene: TRBJ2-1; v_gene: TRBV4-3; d_gene: TRBD1; CDR3aa: CASSPRQGANNEQFF; CDR3nt: TGCGCCAGCAGCCCCCGACAGGGGGCGAACAATGAGCAGTTCTTC
abundance: .; j_gene: TRBJ2-1; v_gene: TRBV6-5; d_gene: TRBD2; CDR3aa: CASGSSGEKGNEQFF; CDR3nt: TGTGCCAGCGGTTCAAGCGGGGAAAAGGGCAATGAGCAGTTCTTC
abundance: .; j_gene: TRBJ1-5; v_gene: TRBV30; d_gene: .; CDR3aa: CAWSGGSNQPQHF; CDR3nt: TGTGCCTGGAGTGGAGGTAGCAATCAGCCCCAGCATTTT
abundance: few; j_gene: TRBJ1-5; v_gene: TRBV4-3; d_gene: TRBD1; CDR3aa: CASSQETGNQPQHF; CDR3nt: TGCGCCAGCAGCCAAGAGACAGGGAATCAGCCCCAGCATTTT
abundance: .; j_gene: TRBJ2-4; v_gene: TRBV7-2; d_gene: TRBD1; CDR3aa: CASSSSGQVKNIQYF; CDR3nt: TGTGCCAGCAGCTCCTCGGGACAGGTCAAAAACATTCAGTACTTC
abundance: .; j_gene: TRBJ2-2; v_gene: TRBV11-3; d_gene: .; CDR3aa: CASSSYTSTGELFF; CDR3nt: TGTGCCAGCAGCTCATATACTAGTACCGGGGAGCTGTTTTTT
abundance: .; j_gene: TRBJ2-1; v_gene: TRBV7-2; d_gene: TRBD2; CDR3aa: CASSLVTSGRGNEQFF; CDR3nt: TGTGCCAGCAGCTTGGTCACTAGCGGGAGAGGCAATGAGCAGTTCTTC